The 18 T cell receptor beta chains below all came from one sample that was sequenced in a study of cytomegalovirus exposure and HLA in healthy donors. A multiplex PCR was run with 60 Vbeta primers and 13 Jbeta primers. Assay: immunoSEQ multiplex PCR; the TCRdb copy retains only in-frame clones and omits some. The sample has about 130,000 clones, 77% seen once. The specimen was PBMCs. All receptors come from a man aged 30 to 39 in good health and CMV-seronegative.

The chain recombines TRBV29-1 with TRBJ2-2, with TRBD2 identical over 7 bases. The CDR3 contains 18 residues. The germline V gene encodes CDR1 SQVTM and CDR2 ANQGSEA. The CDR3: CTVIAGRVSAGAAGELFF. The CDR3 bases are TGCACCGTAATAGCCGGGAGAGTTTCCGCGGGAGCGGCCGGGGAGCTGTTTTTT.

This sequence joins TRBV10-3 and TRBJ2-7, with TRBD2 matching 7 bases. V gave up 0 bases and J gave up 2 bases; unmatched junction bases: 7. This CDR3 comprises 16 residues. Looked up from germline, CDR1 is ENHRY and CDR2 is SYGVKD. The CDR3 sequence is CAISESLASGTYEQYF. The CDR3 nucleotides are TGTGCCATCAGTGAGTCGCTAGCTAGCGGCACCTACGAGCAGTACTTC.

The chain carries TRBV6-4 and TRBJ2-1; 14 nucleotides match TRBD2. The CDR3 consists of 16 residues. V gave up 0 bases and J gave up 11 bases; unmatched junction bases: 6. The germline V gene encodes CDR1 MRHNA and CDR2 SNTAGT. CDR3 DNA sequence: TGTGCCAGCAGTGACTCTGGGACTAGCGGGGGCAGTAAGCAGTTCTTC. Protein product: CASSDSGTSGGSKQFF.

This sequence joins TRBV2 and TRBJ2-7; no reliable D call. This CDR3 comprises 14 residues. Trimming took off 7 bases at V and 3 bases at J, with 16 bases between the two ends. Per germline, CDR1 SNHLY and CDR2 FYNNEI. CDR3 sequence reads: CASTGGLRSYEQYF. The DNA for the CDR3 is TGTGCCAGCACCGGCGGATTAAGGAGCTACGAGCAGTACTTC.

The chain couples TRBV5-4 to TRBJ2-4, with 7 bases that match TRBD1. CDR3 length: 13 amino acids. V gave up 1 base and J gave up 5 bases; unmatched junction bases: 0. CDR1 is SGHNT and CDR2 is YYREEE in the germline V gene (reference sequence). Here the CDR3 DNA reads TGTGCCAGCAGCTTGACAGGGGAAAACATTCAGTACTTC. Protein sequence: CASSLTGENIQYF.

The gene calls are TRBV25-1 and TRBJ2-3, with D hard to call. The CDR3 loop spans 16 amino acids. Germline V lookup: CDR1 MGHDK, CDR2 SYGVNS. V shed 0 bases and J shed 0 bases, with 10 bases lying between them. CDR3 residues: CASSEYGTASTDTQYF. For the CDR3, the DNA is TGTGCCAGCAGTGAATATGGCACAGCTAGCACAGATACGCAGTATTTT. Full variable domain (missing parts from reference TRBV25-1 and TRBJ2-3): EADIYQTPRYLVIGTGKKITLECSQTMGHDKMYWYQQDPGMELHLIHYSYGVNSTEKGDLSSESTVSRIRTEHFPLTLESARPSHTSQYLCASSEYGTASTDTQYFGPGTRLTVL.

This chain connects TRBV2 to TRBJ1-1, with 7 positions matching TRBD1. The CDR3 totals 15 residues. CDR1 and CDR2 (germline): SNHLY, FYNNEI. Trimming at V came to 7 bases and at J to 6 bases, leaving 14 bases not matched to a gene. This chain's CDR3 is CASTDTGTDKAEAFF. The DNA of the CDR3 is TGTGCCAGCACTGATACCGGGACAGATAAGGCTGAAGCTTTCTTT.

This chain joins TRBV25-1 and TRBJ2-3; TRBD2 aligns across 8 bases. The CDR3 sequence is 15 residues long. The germline V gene has CDR1 MGHDK and CDR2 SYGVNS. V lost 1 base, J lost 3 bases, and 3 bases stayed unmatched. The CDR3 sequence is CASSESGGPTDTQYF. CDR3 DNA sequence: TGTGCCAGCAGTGAATCGGGGGGGCCGACAGATACGCAGTATTTT.

V is TRBV11-2 and J is TRBJ2-2, with 11 bases aligning to TRBD1. Germline lookup yields CDR1 SGHAT and CDR2 FQNNGV. With V trimmed by 5 bases and J by 4 bases, 3 bases remained unmatched. This CDR3 is 15 amino acids long. CDR3 in amino acids: CASSRGTGGTGELFF. Written as DNA, the CDR3 is TGTGCCAGCAGCCGCGGGACAGGGGGCACCGGGGAGCTGTTTTTT.

J is TRBJ1-2 and V is TRBV21-1. TRBV21-1 is a pseudogene segment. CDR3 size: 14 residues. The CDR3: CASGSGLSWWGYTF. The CDR3 coding sequence is TGTGCCAGCGGATCGGGATTGTCCTGGTGGGGCTACACCTTC.

In this sample, this clone turned up a few times. The chain recombines TRBV6-1 with TRBJ1-2; D call uncertain. Trimming shortened V by 2 bases and J by 5 bases, and 21 bases separated the two germline ends. This CDR3 contains 17 residues. CDR1 is MNHNS and CDR2 is SASEGT in the germline V gene. CDR3 residues: CASSENNMEGRWYGYTF. DNA of the CDR3: TGTGCCAGCAGTGAAAACAATATGGAGGGCCGGTGGTATGGCTACACCTTC.

The chain combines TRBV5-6 with TRBJ1-2; maybe TRBD1 (5 bases). V was cut by 1 base and J by 4 bases, with 17 bases left in between. Germline loops: CDR1 SGHDT, CDR2 YYEEEE. CDR3 size: 16 residues. CDR3 sequence: CASSLIPPTQGYGYTF. CDR3 coding DNA: TGTGCCAGCAGCTTGATCCCACCAACGCAGGGCTATGGCTACACCTTC.

V is TRBV6-6 and J is TRBJ2-7; D perhaps matches TRBD1 (6 bases). This CDR3 spans 14 amino acids. The V gene's germline CDR1 is MNHNY and CDR2 SVGAGI (reference sequence). V was shortened by 6 bases and J by 4 bases, with 16 bases between the two germline ends. CDR3 loop: CASSLVGQGYEQYF. The CDR3 bases are TGTGCCAGCAGCCTGGTGGGGCAGGGGTACGAGCAGTACTTC.

This clone occurred a few times. The chain combines TRBV6-5 with TRBJ1-2; 9 nucleotides agree with TRBD1. The germline CDR1 and CDR2 sequences are MNHEY and SVGAGI. The CDR3 is made up of 13 amino acids. The V gene end was trimmed by 5 bases and the J gene end by 7 bases; junction bases not matched to a gene: 5. The CDR3 loop reads CASSPGTGSGYTF. The CDR3 DNA sequence: TGTGCCAGCAGTCCAGGGACAGGGTCTGGCTACACCTTC.

This chain connects TRBV29-1 to TRBJ2-3; perhaps TRBD1 as D (6 bases). There are 13 residues in the CDR3. V was trimmed by 4 bases and J by 2 bases, leaving 10 bases between them. Germline CDR1 reads SQVTM; CDR2 reads ANQGSEA. CDR3 region: CSVVGGLTDTQYF. The CDR3 DNA reads as TGCAGCGTTGTTGGGGGCCTCACAGATACGCAGTATTTT.

The chain uses TRBV30 and TRBJ1-1, with D uncertain. Deletions cut 0 bases from V and 0 bases from J, with 5 bases between. The CDR3 is 13 amino acids. From germline, CDR1 is GTSNPN and CDR2 SVGIG (reference sequence). The CDR3 coding sequence is TGTGCCTGGAGTGTTATAGTGAACACTGAAGCTTTCTTT. Protein sequence: CAWSVIVNTEAFF. Drawing the rest from reference TRBV30 and TRBJ1-1, the complete variable domain is SQTIHQWPATLVQPVGSPLSLECTVEGTSNPNLYWYRQAAGRGLQLLFYSVGIGQISSEVPQNLSASRPQDRQFILSSKKLLLSDSGFYLCAWSVIVNTEAFFGQGTRLTVV.

The rearrangement uses TRBV12-1 and TRBJ1-4. TRBV12-1 is termed a pseudogene. The CDR3 length is 15 residues. CDR3 sequence: CASSREVGKGEKLFF. CDR3 sequence (DNA): TGTGCCAGCAGCCGGGAGGTGGGGAAGGGTGAAAAACTGTTTTTT.

The V and J genes are TRBV9 and TRBJ2-1, with 8 bases identical to TRBD1. The CDR3 has 13 residues. With V trimmed by 2 bases and J by 7 bases, 2 bases remained unmatched. CDR1 is SGDLS and CDR2 is YYNGEE in the germline V gene. In DNA form, the CDR3 reads TGTGCCAGCAGCGTTGACAGGGGTAATGAGCAGTTCTTC. Amino acids: CASSVDRGNEQFF.